A single sample gave rise to the 26 T cell receptor beta chains below, sequenced in a study of blood T cell repertoires in COVID-19. Produced via immunoSEQ multiplex PCR; TCRdb's table is partial and in-frame only. The table records about 40,000 clones, approximately 83% of them present only once. The specimen was peripheral blood. These TCRs come from a woman in her fifties or sixties with acute or convalescent COVID-19.

The CDR3 loop reads CASSQRGGRNEKLFF. The DNA for the CDR3 is TGTGCCAGCAGCCAAAGGGGTGGTCGAAATGAAAAACTGTTTTTT. The chain couples TRBV3-1 (or the pseudogene TRBV3-2) to TRBJ1-4; a possible D gene is TRBD1 (5 bases). From germline, CDR1 is LGHDT and CDR2 YNNKEL (reference sequence). The V gene lost 2 bases and the J gene lost 5 bases, with 12 bases spanning the gap. This CDR3 contains 15 residues.

This chain joins TRBV30 and TRBJ1-1, with D possibly TRBD1 on 6 matching bases. The ends were cut back, 2 bases at V and 11 bases at J, with 21 bases in the middle. The CDR3 is made up of 14 amino acids. CDR1 is GTSNPN and CDR2 is SVGIG in the germline V gene (reference sequence). DNA of the CDR3: TGTGCCTGGAGTACCACAACCTGGAACAGGGTGGCTTTCTTT. Translated, it gives CAWSTTTWNRVAFF. Full variable domain (rest looked up from reference TRBV30 and TRBJ1-1): SQTIHQWPATLVQPVGSPLSLECTVEGTSNPNLYWYRQAAGRGLQLLFYSVGIGQISSEVPQNLSASRPQDRQFILSSKKLLLSDSGFYLCAWSTTTWNRVAFFGQGTRLTVV.

This clone has only a few counts. This chain uses TRBV20-1 with TRBJ2-3; TRBD1 aligns across 7 bases. Losses at the gene ends were 4 bases for V and 11 bases for J; bases not matched to a gene: 6. Germline V gene lookup returns CDR1 DFQATT and CDR2 SNEGSKA (reference sequence). This CDR3 spans 11 amino acids. The CDR3 reads CSAKSPGGQYF. CDR3 in DNA: TGCAGTGCTAAATCGCCAGGGGGGCAGTATTTT.

The chain is built from TRBV11-2 and TRBJ2-5, with TRBD2 as a possible D gene (7 bases). Germline CDR1 reads SGHAT; CDR2 reads FQNNGV. Trimming removed 5 bases at V and 4 bases at J, with 17 bases between. The CDR3 runs to 15 residues. The DNA for the CDR3 is TGTGCCAGCAGCCCCCGGGGGGCCTGGGGAGAGACCCAGTACTTC. This sequence encodes CASSPRGAWGETQYF.

The genes are TRBV10-3 and TRBJ1-1; D call uncertain. CDR3 size: 14 residues. Germline V lookup: CDR1 ENHRY, CDR2 SYGVKD. V dropped 2 bases and J dropped 2 bases, with 9 bases sitting between them. CDR3 protein: CAISEGGGNTEAFF. DNA of the CDR3: TGTGCCATCAGTGAGGGTGGAGGCAACACTGAAGCTTTCTTT.

The rearrangement links TRBV19 to TRBJ1-5; 8 bases agree with TRBD1. CDR1 LNHDA and CDR2 SQIVND come from the germline V gene (reference sequence). The V gene end was trimmed by 7 bases and the J gene end by 4 bases; junction bases not matched to a gene: 9. The CDR3 is 15 amino acids. The CDR3 here is CASTKTGVGNQPQHF. CDR3 DNA sequence: TGTGCCAGTACTAAGACAGGGGTGGGGAATCAGCCCCAGCATTTT. The variable domain in full, with the rest retrieved from reference TRBV19 and TRBJ1-5, is DGGITQSPKYLFRKEGQNVTLSCEQNLNHDAMYWYRQDPGQGLRLIYYSQIVNDFQKGDIAEGYSVSREKKESFPLTVTSAQKNPTAFYLCASTKTGVGNQPQHFGDGTRLSIL.

The chain links TRBV5-6 to TRBJ2-7, with D perhaps TRBD1 (6 bases). Germline V gene sequence: CDR1 SGHDT, CDR2 YYEEEE. CDR3 length: 16 amino acids. V was pared by 3 bases and J by 2 bases, with 18 bases between. The CDR3 protein is CASSYRQDLNTYEQYF. The CDR3 region has the DNA TGTGCCAGCAGCTATCGACAGGACCTGAACACCTACGAGCAGTACTTC.

This sequence joins TRBV6-5 and TRBJ1-4; the D is unclear. This CDR3 region has 14 residues. Germline assignment: CDR1 MNHEY and CDR2 SVGAGI. Deletions cut 6 bases from V and 7 bases from J, with 15 bases between. The CDR3 here is CASRLEVTFEKLFF. The DNA of the CDR3 is TGTGCCAGCAGACTAGAAGTTACTTTTGAAAAACTGTTTTTT.

The rearrangement uses TRBV18 and TRBJ1-6, with 10 bases identical to TRBD1. The CDR3 is 14 amino acids. Germline V gene data show CDR1 as KGHSH and CDR2 as LQKENI. After removal of 2 bases from V and 10 bases from J, the junction contained 2 bases not matched to a gene. Here the CDR3 DNA reads TGTGCCAGCTCACCAGGGACAGGGGAATCACCCCTCCACTTT. The encoded protein is CASSPGTGESPLHF.

The rearrangement uses TRBV7-8 and TRBJ1-1, with D possibly being TRBD1 (5 bases). Germline values: CDR1 SGHVS, CDR2 FQNEAQ. The V end was cut by 8 bases, the J end by 0 bases, with 13 bases between. The CDR3 has 14 residues. The CDR3 DNA reads as TGTGCCAGCTCGACAGAGACCATGAACACTGAAGCTTTCTTT. Protein sequence: CASSTETMNTEAFF.

The chain links TRBV18 to TRBJ2-1; TRBD2 matches at 7 bases. The trim removed 6 bases at V and 4 bases at J, leaving 12 bases unmatched. CDR1 and CDR2 (germline): KGHSH, LQKENI. This CDR3 is built from 16 residues. CDR3 protein: CASSPNRASGYNEQFF. CDR3 DNA: TGTGCCAGCTCCCCCAATCGGGCTAGCGGATACAATGAGCAGTTCTTC.

CDR3 sequence: CASSFSKASGTEAFF. CDR3 in DNA: TGTGCCAGCAGCTTTAGTAAGGCCTCAGGCACTGAAGCTTTCTTT. The chain uses TRBV11-2 and TRBJ1-1; D is uncertain. The CDR3 has 15 amino acids. The V end lost 3 bases, the J end lost 4 bases, and 15 bases lay between the germline ends. Looked up from germline, CDR1 is SGHAT and CDR2 is FQNNGV.

The rearrangement links TRBV27 to TRBJ2-3; 15 nucleotides agree with TRBD2. Trimming at V came to 4 bases and at J to 1 base, leaving 18 bases not matched to a gene. Germline CDR1 reads MNHEY; CDR2 reads SMNVEV (reference sequence). The CDR3 length is 22 residues. This chain's CDR3 is CASSSGWSLGLAGGTGTDTQYF. The DNA for the CDR3 is TGTGCCAGCAGTTCTGGGTGGAGTCTGGGACTAGCGGGAGGAACGGGCACAGATACGCAGTATTTT.

The chain combines TRBV11-2 with TRBJ2-3, with 8 bases that match TRBD2. CDR3 length: 15 amino acids. Germline CDR1 reads SGHAT; CDR2 reads FQNNGV. The J segment lost 1 base and the V segment lost 6 bases, leaving 6 bases of the junction unmatched. CDR3 region: CASRSVSGGTDTQYF. The CDR3 region has the DNA TGTGCCAGCAGATCTGTTAGCGGGGGCACAGATACGCAGTATTTT.

The rearrangement joins TRBV5-1 to TRBJ2-1, with TRBD2 matching over 9 bases. This CDR3 has 14 residues. CDR1 is SGHRS and CDR2 is YFSETQ in the germline V gene. With 0 bases clipped from V and 12 bases from J, the junction kept 7 bases outside the gene matches. The CDR3: CASSLVVAGERQFF. The CDR3 nucleotides are TGCGCCAGCAGCTTGGTGGTAGCGGGAGAAAGGCAGTTCTTC. The full variable domain, completed using reference TRBV5-1 and TRBJ2-1, is KAGVTQTPRYLIKTRGQQVTLSCSPISGHRSVSWYQQTPGQGLQFLFEYFSETQRNKGNFPGRFSGRQFSNSRSEMNVSTLELGDSALYLCASSLVVAGERQFFGPGTRLTVL.

This clone has just a few counts. The chain combines TRBV5-4 with TRBJ2-3, with D possibly being TRBD1 (6 bases). Trimming took 0 bases from V and 1 from J, leaving 9 bases between them. The CDR3 has 15 residues. CDR1 and CDR2 (germline): SGHNT, YYREEE (reference sequence). CDR3 amino acids: CASSLDGGGTDTQYF. Here the CDR3 DNA reads TGTGCCAGCAGCTTGGATGGGGGCGGCACAGATACGCAGTATTTT.

The genes are TRBV9 and TRBJ1-6; D may be TRBD1 (6 bases). CDR1 SGDLS and CDR2 YYNGEE come from the germline V gene. The ends were cut back, 0 bases at V and 5 bases at J, with 12 bases in the middle. This CDR3 is built from 16 residues. Here the CDR3 reads CASSVGHRTDNSPLHF. CDR3 sequence (DNA): TGTGCCAGCAGCGTAGGACATAGGACAGATAATTCACCCCTCCACTTT.

In its sample, this clone was seen a few times. This chain uses TRBV18 with TRBJ1-5; 8 nucleotides match TRBD1. Germline V lookup: CDR1 KGHSH, CDR2 LQKENI. V shed 3 bases, J shed 8 bases, and the junction held 6 bases outside the gene matches. This CDR3 has 14 residues. The CDR3 DNA reads TGTGCCAGCTCACCCACGACAGGGGAGAAGCCCCAGCATTTT. Translated: CASSPTTGEKPQHF.

The chain couples TRBV11-3 to TRBJ2-1; D unclear. Germline assignment: CDR1 SGHNT and CDR2 YENEEA. The CDR3 spans 14 residues. V lost 1 base, J lost 3 bases, and 7 bases lay in between. The CDR3 coding sequence is TGTGCCAGCAGCTTAGGGCCCGTCTACAATGAGCAGTTCTTC. Amino acid sequence: CASSLGPVYNEQFF.

The chain is built from TRBV3-1 (or the pseudogene TRBV3-2) and TRBJ2-5; 9 bases match TRBD2. From germline, CDR1 is LGHDT and CDR2 YNNKEL (reference sequence). V shed 1 base and J 6 bases; nucleotides not matched to a gene: 9. The CDR3 is 16 amino acids. The CDR3 region is CASSQGGLANQKTQYF. The DNA for the CDR3 is TGTGCCAGCAGCCAAGGGGGACTAGCAAACCAGAAGACCCAGTACTTC.

This chain uses TRBV12-5 with TRBJ2-7; TRBD2 aligns across 12 bases. After removal of 1 base from V and 2 bases from J, the junction contained 0 bases not matched to a gene. Germline V lookup: CDR1 LGHNT, CDR2 FRNRAP. The CDR3 sequence is 15 residues long. The chain's CDR3 is CASGLGLAGAYEQYF. CDR3 DNA sequence: TGTGCTAGTGGTTTGGGACTAGCGGGGGCCTACGAGCAGTACTTC.

The V gene is TRBV5-1, the J gene TRBJ2-7; D not certain. Germline V gene lookup returns CDR1 SGHRS and CDR2 YFSETQ. This CDR3 is 14 amino acids long. V lost 5 bases to trimming and J lost 4 bases, with 16 bases between them. DNA for the CDR3: TGCGCCAGCAGGAAGGATATCGGCGGTTACGAGCAGTACTTC. Protein product: CASRKDIGGYEQYF.

This clone was observed a single time. The rearrangement joins TRBV3-1 (or the pseudogene TRBV3-2) to TRBJ2-1, with 7 bases fitting TRBD2. The CDR3 has 18 residues. Germline loops: CDR1 LGHDT, CDR2 YNNKEL (reference sequence). V lost 3 bases, J lost 9 bases, and 20 bases stayed unmatched. Here the CDR3 reads CASSHLRLTSRQRGEQFF. The DNA of the CDR3 is TGTGCCAGCAGCCATCTCCGCCTGACTAGCCGACAACGGGGTGAGCAGTTCTTC.

This clone appeared once. The rearrangement joins TRBV18 to TRBJ1-1, with 7 positions matching TRBD1. The germline gives CDR1 KGHSH, CDR2 LQKENI. J was trimmed by 2 bases and V by 3 bases; bases with no gene match: 9. The CDR3 is 16 residues long. The CDR3 loop is CASSPFTGVSNTEAFF. The CDR3 DNA is TGTGCCAGCTCACCTTTTACAGGGGTGAGTAACACTGAAGCTTTCTTT.

The J gene is TRBJ2-7, the V gene TRBV12-2; no check of the table's D call, TRBD1, against the DNA was made. TRBV12-2 is a recognized pseudogene. The CDR3 extends over 15 amino acids. The CDR3 nucleotides read TGTGCAAGTCGCTTAGAAAGGACAGGACCCTACGAGCAGTACTTC. Protein product: CASRLERTGPYEQYF.

The chain recombines TRBV27 with TRBJ2-7, with TRBD1 matching 9 bases. The CDR3 length is 16 residues. Germline V gene sequence: CDR1 MNHEY, CDR2 SMNVEV (reference sequence). The junction had 8 bases not matched to a gene; V was cut back by 3 bases and J by 2 bases. This CDR3 is CASSLGTGTGTYEQYF. CDR3 coding DNA: TGTGCCAGCAGTTTGGGGACAGGGACGGGGACCTACGAGCAGTACTTC.